The 11 T cell receptor beta chains in this list originate from one sample, sequenced in a study of blood T cells in healthy people across ages. With a J-beta primer mix and a sample-barcoded 5' primer, a second PCR ran roughly 7 to 11 cycles. Each CDR3 protein gets one entry after TCRdb re-called the 5' RACE reads with MiXCR. The sample carries hundreds of thousands of distinct CDR3 sequences, roughly 44% recorded once. The source material was blood. The receptors derive from a man aged 55 to 70 in good health.

The V and J genes are TRBV7-2 and TRBJ1-6, with D possibly TRBD1 on 6 matching bases. This CDR3 is 15 amino acids long. V was cut by 2 bases and J by 3 bases, with 8 bases left in between. Per the germline V gene, CDR1 is SGHTA and CDR2 is FQGNSA. This chain's CDR3 is CASSLTGHYNSPLHF. DNA for the CDR3: TGTGCCAGCAGCTTAACAGGGCACTATAATTCACCCCTCCACTTT.

The chain is built from TRBV29-1 and TRBJ1-2; 9 bases map to TRBD1. J was trimmed by 1 base and V by 2 bases; bases with no gene match: 5. The CDR3 contains 15 residues. The V gene's germline CDR1 is SQVTM and CDR2 ANQGSEA. In nucleotides, the CDR3 is TGCAGCGTTGAAAGGGTGACAGGGGGTAACTATGGCTACACCTTC. This gives the protein CSVERVTGGNYGYTF.

This clonotype has a handful of counts. J is TRBJ2-1 and V is TRBV2; D is unresolved. CDR1 is SNHLY, CDR2 FYNNEI, per germline. V gave up 8 bases and J gave up 6 bases, with 17 bases separating them. The CDR3 has 14 amino acids. CDR3 coding DNA: TGTGCCAGCCGGTGGTGGGCAGGTATCAATGAGCAGTTCTTC. Translation: CASRWWAGINEQFF.

This clonotype was seen more than once but under ten times. This chain uses TRBV6-6 with TRBJ2-3; 9 bases fit TRBD2. Trimming took 5 bases from V and 4 from J; bases not matched to a gene: 4. The CDR3 totals 14 residues. The germline V gene encodes CDR1 MNHNY and CDR2 SVGAGI (reference sequence). The CDR3 bases are TGTGCCAGCAGTCTAGCGGGGAGCCCAGATACGCAGTATTTT. It encodes CASSLAGSPDTQYF.

This chain connects TRBV3-1 to TRBJ2-5; D is perhaps TRBD2 (5 bases). The ends were cut back, 0 bases at V and 5 bases at J, with 10 bases in the middle. The CDR3 length is 14 residues. Germline-derived CDR1 and CDR2 are LGHDT and YNNKEL (reference sequence). CDR3 nucleotide sequence: TGTGCCAGCAGCCAAGAACCTAGCATGGAGACCCAGTACTTC. It translates to CASSQEPSMETQYF.

Ten or more counts support this clonotype. This chain uses TRBV5-1 with TRBJ1-6, with 7 bases aligning to TRBD1. Germline CDR1 and CDR2: SGHRS and YFSETQ. The CDR3 spans 15 residues. V lost 2 bases to trimming and J lost 7 bases; unmatched junction nucleotides: 6. The CDR3 is CASSFQGGENSPLHF. In DNA form, the CDR3 reads TGCGCCAGCAGCTTCCAAGGGGGCGAAAATTCACCCCTCCACTTT.

The chain combines TRBV4-1 with TRBJ1-1; perhaps TRBD1 as D (6 bases). With 4 bases removed from V and 6 bases from J, the gap between germline ends came to 18 bases. The CDR3 is 15 residues long. CDR1 is MGHRA, CDR2 YSYEKL, per germline. CDR3 bases: TGCGCCAGCAGCCCAATTACACGGACAGTCCCTGAAGCTTTCTTT. Its protein product is CASSPITRTVPEAFF.

This clonotype was recorded a few times. The chain links TRBV12-3 or TRBV12-4 to TRBJ1-5, with D hard to call. CDR3 length: 14 amino acids. The V gene lost 6 bases and the J gene lost 3 bases, with 12 bases spanning the gap. The CDR3 coding sequence is TGTGCCAGCAGCAAGAGGGCCTTCAATCAGCCCCAGCATTTT. Protein sequence: CASSKRAFNQPQHF.

This clonotype showed up just a few times. The J gene is TRBJ1-1, the V gene TRBV7-3; D possibly corresponds to TRBD1 (6 bases). V lost 6 bases, J lost 0 bases, and 14 bases lay in between. The CDR3 extends over 15 amino acids. The germline gives CDR1 SGHTA, CDR2 FQGTGA. The DNA of the CDR3 is TGTGCCAGCAGTCCGGGACACCAATTGAACACTGAAGCTTTCTTT. Protein product: CASSPGHQLNTEAFF.

To note about this clonotype: A clone one base away is much larger, so this may be a read error. This chain's CDR3 is CASSVSGGSYNEQYF. In nucleotides, the CDR3 is TGTGCCAGCAGCGTTTCAGGGGGCTCCTACAATGAGCAGTACTTC. V usage is TRBV9 and J usage is TRBJ2-7, with 8 positions matching TRBD1. Germline CDR1 is SGDLS and CDR2 is YYNGEE. CDR3 length: 15 residues. V trimming: 2 bases; J trimming: 7 bases; junction bases outside the gene matches: 11.

This clonotype was seen a handful of times. The chain couples TRBV14 to TRBJ1-4, with 7 bases identical to TRBD1. CDR1 and CDR2 from the germline V gene are SGHDN and FVKESK. This CDR3 has 17 amino acids. V lost 0 bases and J lost 5; bases outside the gene matches: 9. The CDR3 DNA follows: TGTGCCAGCAGCCAAGATCCCCCCGTCAGGGGGAATGAAAAACTGTTTTTT. Translation: CASSQDPPVRGNEKLFF.